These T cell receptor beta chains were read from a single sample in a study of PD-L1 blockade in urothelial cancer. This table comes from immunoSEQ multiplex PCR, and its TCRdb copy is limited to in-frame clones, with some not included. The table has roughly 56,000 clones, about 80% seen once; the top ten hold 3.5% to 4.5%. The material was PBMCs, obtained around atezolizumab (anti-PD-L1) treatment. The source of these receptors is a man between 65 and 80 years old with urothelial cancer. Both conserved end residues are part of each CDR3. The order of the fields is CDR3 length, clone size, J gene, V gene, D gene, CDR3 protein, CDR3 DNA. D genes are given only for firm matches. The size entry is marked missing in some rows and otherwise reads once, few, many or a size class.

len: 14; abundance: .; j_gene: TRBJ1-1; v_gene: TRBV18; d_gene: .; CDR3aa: CASSPSGGSAEAFF; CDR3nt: TGTGCCAGCTCACCATCCGGGGGGAGCGCTGAAGCTTTCTTT
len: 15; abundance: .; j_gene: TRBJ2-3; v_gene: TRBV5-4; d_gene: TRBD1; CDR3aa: CASSSAGTGSDTQYF; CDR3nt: TGTGCCAGCAGCTCGGCCGGGACAGGGTCAGATACGCAGTATTTT
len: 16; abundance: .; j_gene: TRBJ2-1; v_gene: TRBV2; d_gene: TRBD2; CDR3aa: CASRYGLADTYNEQFF; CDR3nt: TGTGCCAGCAGGTATGGACTAGCGGACACCTACAATGAGCAGTTCTTC
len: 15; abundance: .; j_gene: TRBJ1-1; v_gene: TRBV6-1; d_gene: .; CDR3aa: CASSEFGASNTEAFF; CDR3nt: TGTGCCAGCAGTGAATTTGGGGCATCCAACACTGAAGCTTTCTTT
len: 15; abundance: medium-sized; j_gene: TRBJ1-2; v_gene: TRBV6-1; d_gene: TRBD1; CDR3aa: CASSEVLQGGYGYTF; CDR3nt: TGTGCCAGCAGTGAAGTTTTACAGGGGGGTTATGGCTACACCTTC
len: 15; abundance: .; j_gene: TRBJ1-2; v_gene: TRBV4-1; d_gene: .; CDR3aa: CASSQDNAGPYGYTF; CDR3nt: TGCGCCAGCAGCCAAGATAATGCAGGGCCGTATGGCTACACCTTC
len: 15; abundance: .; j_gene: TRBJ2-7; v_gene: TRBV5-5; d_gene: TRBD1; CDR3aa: CASSMVQGAFYEQYF; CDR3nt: TGTGCCAGCAGCATGGTACAGGGGGCCTTTTACGAGCAGTACTTC
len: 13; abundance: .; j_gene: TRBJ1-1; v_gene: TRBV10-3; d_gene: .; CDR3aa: CAISAGGVVEAFF; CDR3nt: TGTGCCATCAGTGCGGGGGGGGTCGTCGAAGCTTTCTTT
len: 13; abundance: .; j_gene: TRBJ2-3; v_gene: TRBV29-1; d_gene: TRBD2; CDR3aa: CSVVGGNTDTQYF; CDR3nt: TGCAGCGTTGTGGGAGGGAACACAGATACGCAGTATTTT
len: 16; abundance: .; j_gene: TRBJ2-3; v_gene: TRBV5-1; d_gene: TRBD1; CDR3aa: CASSRDGQGRTDTQYF; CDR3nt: TGCGCCAGCAGCCGGGACGGACAGGGTCGCACAGATACGCAGTATTTT
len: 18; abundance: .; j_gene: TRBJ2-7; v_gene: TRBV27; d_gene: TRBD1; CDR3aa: CASSTRTGSNTITYEQYF; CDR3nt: TGTGCCAGCAGTACTCGGACAGGGTCCAATACAATAACCTACGAGCAGTACTTC
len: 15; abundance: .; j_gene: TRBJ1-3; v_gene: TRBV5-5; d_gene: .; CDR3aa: CASSLDPFSGNTIYF; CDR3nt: TGTGCCAGCAGCTTGGATCCGTTTTCTGGAAACACCATATATTTT
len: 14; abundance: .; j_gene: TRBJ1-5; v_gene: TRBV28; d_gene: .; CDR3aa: CASSPAGAPQPQHF; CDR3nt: TGTGCCAGCAGTCCAGCAGGGGCACCCCAGCCCCAGCATTTT
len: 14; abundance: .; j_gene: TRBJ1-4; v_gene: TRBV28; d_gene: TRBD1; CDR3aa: CASSYRGMGEKLFF; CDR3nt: TGTGCCAGCAGCTACAGGGGTATGGGCGAAAAACTGTTTTTT
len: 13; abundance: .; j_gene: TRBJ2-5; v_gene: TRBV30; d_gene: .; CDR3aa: CACDQMSGETQYF; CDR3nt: TGTGCCTGCGACCAAATGTCCGGGGAGACCCAGTACTTC
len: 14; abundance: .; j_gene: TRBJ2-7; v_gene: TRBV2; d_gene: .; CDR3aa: CASTLARRSGEQYF; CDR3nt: TGTGCCAGCACCCTTGCTAGAAGGTCGGGCGAGCAGTACTTC
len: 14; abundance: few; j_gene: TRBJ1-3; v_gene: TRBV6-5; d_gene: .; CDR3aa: CASSTGISGNTIYF; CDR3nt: TGTGCCAGCAGTACAGGGATCTCTGGAAACACCATATATTTT
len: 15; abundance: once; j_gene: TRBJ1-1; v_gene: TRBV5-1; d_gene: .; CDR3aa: CASSLGGRPNTEAFF; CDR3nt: TGCGCCAGCAGCTTGGGGGGCAGGCCGAACACTGAAGCTTTCTTT
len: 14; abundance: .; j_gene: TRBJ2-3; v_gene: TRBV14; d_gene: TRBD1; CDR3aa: CASSQRTGPDTQYF; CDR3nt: TGTGCCAGCAGCCAACGGACAGGCCCAGATACGCAGTATTTT
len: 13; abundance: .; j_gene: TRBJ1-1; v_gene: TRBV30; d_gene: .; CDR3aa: CAWSPPRNTEAFF; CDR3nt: TGTGCCTGGAGTCCCCCCCGGAACACTGAAGCTTTCTTT
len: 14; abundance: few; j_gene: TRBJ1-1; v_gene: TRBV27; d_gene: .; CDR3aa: CASSLRGTNTEAFF; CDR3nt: TGTGCCAGCAGTTTAAGGGGGACGAACACTGAAGCTTTCTTT
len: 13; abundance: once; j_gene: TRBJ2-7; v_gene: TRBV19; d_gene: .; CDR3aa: CASSSGFRDEQYF; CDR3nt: TGTGCCAGTAGTTCGGGGTTTAGGGACGAGCAGTACTTC
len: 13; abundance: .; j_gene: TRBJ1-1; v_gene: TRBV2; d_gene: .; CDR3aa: CASSGLVNTEAFF; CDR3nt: TGTGCCAGCAGTGGACTCGTAAACACTGAAGCTTTCTTT
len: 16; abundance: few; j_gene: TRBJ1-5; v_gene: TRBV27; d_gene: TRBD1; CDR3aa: CASSQGTAGLYQPQHF; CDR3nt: TGTGCCAGCAGTCAGGGGACAGCAGGGCTTTATCAGCCCCAGCATTTT
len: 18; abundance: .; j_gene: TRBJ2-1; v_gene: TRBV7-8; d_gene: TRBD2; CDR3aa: CASSPTWTSGSRRNEQFF; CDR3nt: TGTGCCAGCAGCCCGACATGGACTAGCGGGAGTCGTCGCAATGAGCAGTTCTTC
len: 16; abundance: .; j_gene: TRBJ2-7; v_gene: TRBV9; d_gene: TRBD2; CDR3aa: CASSALLAGAFDEQYF; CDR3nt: TGTGCCAGCAGCGCTTTACTAGCGGGAGCTTTCGACGAGCAGTACTTC
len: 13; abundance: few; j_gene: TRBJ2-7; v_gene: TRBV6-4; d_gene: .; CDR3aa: CASRASRGYEQYF; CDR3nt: TGTGCCAGCAGGGCCAGCCGCGGCTACGAGCAGTACTTC
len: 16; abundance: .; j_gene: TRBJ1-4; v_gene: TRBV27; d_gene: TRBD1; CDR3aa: CASSRQPGTGVEKLFF; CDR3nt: TGTGCCAGCAGTAGACAGCCCGGGACAGGGGTTGAAAAACTGTTTTTT
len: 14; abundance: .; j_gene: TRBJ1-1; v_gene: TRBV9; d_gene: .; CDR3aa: CASSVVALTGEAFF; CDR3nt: TGTGCCAGCAGCGTAGTGGCCCTTACAGGGGAAGCTTTCTTT
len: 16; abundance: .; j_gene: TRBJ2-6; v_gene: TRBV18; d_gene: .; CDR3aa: CASSPPGGSGANVLTF; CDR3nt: TGTGCCAGCTCACCACCGGGCGGGTCTGGGGCCAACGTCCTGACTTTC
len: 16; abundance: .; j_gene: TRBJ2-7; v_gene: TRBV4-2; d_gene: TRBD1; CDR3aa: CASSQERDRARYEQYF; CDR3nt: TGTGCCAGCAGCCAAGAGCGGGACAGGGCGAGGTACGAGCAGTACTTC
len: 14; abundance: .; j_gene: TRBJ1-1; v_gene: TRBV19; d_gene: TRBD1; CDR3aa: CASTIDRGKPEAFF; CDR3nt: TGTGCCAGTACCATCGACAGGGGAAAGCCTGAAGCTTTCTTT
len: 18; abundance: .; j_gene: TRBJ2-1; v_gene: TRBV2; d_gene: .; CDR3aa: CASYGRGAIGLLYNEQFF; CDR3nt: TGTGCCAGCTACGGGCGGGGAGCGATAGGCCTTCTATACAATGAGCAGTTCTTC
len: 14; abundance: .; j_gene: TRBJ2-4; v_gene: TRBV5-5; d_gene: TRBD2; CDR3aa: CASSRAGEMNIQYF; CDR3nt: TGTGCCAGCAGCCGAGCGGGAGAAATGAACATTCAGTACTTC
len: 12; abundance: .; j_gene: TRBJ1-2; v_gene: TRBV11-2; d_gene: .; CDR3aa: CASSISNYGYTF; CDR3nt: TGTGCCAGCAGCATATCTAACTATGGCTACACCTTC
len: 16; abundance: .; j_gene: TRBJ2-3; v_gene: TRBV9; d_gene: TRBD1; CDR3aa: CASSVDRGGSTDTQYF; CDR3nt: TGTGCCAGCAGCGTAGACAGGGGTGGAAGCACAGATACGCAGTATTTT
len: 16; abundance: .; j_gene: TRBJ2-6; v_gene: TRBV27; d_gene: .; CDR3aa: CASSLSLGSGANVLTF; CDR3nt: TGTGCCAGCAGTCTCTCCCTCGGCTCTGGGGCCAACGTCCTGACTTTC
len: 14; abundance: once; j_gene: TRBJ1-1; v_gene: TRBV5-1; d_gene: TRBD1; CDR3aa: CASSARTGNTEAFF; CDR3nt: TGCGCCAGCAGCGCCCGGACAGGGAACACTGAAGCTTTCTTT
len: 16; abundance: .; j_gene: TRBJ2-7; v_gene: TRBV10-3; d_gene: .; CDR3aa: CAIAFRGLEPSYEQYF; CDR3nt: TGTGCCATCGCATTCCGGGGACTTGAGCCCTCTTACGAGCAGTACTTC
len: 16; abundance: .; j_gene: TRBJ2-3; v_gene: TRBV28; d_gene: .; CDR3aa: CASSPSRSATTDTQYF; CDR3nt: TGTGCCAGCAGCCCCTCTCGCTCCGCCACGACTGATACGCAGTATTTT
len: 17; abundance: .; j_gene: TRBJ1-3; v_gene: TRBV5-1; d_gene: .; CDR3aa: CASSLRAGPGSGNTIYF; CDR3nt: TGCGCCAGCAGCTTGCGGGCAGGGCCGGGCTCTGGAAACACCATATATTTT
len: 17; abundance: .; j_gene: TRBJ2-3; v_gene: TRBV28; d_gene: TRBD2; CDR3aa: CASSLSGSGRARDTQYF; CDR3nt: TGTGCCAGCAGCCTTTCGGGTAGCGGGAGGGCAAGAGATACGCAGTATTTT